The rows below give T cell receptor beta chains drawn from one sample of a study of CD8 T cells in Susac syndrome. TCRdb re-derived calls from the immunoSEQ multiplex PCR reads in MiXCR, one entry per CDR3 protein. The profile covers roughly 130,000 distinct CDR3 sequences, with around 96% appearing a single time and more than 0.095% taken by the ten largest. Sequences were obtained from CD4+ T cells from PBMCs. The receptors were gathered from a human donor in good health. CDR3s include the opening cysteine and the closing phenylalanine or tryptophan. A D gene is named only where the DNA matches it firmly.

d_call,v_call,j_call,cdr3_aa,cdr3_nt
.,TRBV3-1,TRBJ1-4,CASSLSGSGREKLFF,TGTGCCAGCAGCCTGTCCGGGAGCGGTCGGGAAAAACTGTTTTTT
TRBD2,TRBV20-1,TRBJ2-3,CSALAGESDTQYF,TGCAGTGCGCTAGCGGGAGAGTCAGATACGCAGTATTTT
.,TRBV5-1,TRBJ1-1,CASSAGHMNTEAFF,TGCGCCAGCAGCGCGGGACATATGAACACTGAAGCTTTCTTT
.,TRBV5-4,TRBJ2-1,CASTFVNEQFF,TGTGCCAGCACCTTCGTCAATGAGCAGTTCTTC
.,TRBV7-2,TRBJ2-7,CASSPRDKGYEQYF,TGTGCCAGCAGTCCTCGGGACAAGGGGTACGAGCAGTACTTC
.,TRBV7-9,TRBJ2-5,CASSLQYGSSETQYF,TGTGCCAGCAGCTTACAGTACGGGAGCAGTGAGACCCAGTACTTC
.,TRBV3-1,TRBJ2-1,CASSPWDSYSYNEQFF,TGTGCCAGCAGCCCTTGGGACTCTTACTCCTACAATGAGCAGTTCTTC
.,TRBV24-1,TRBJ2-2,CATSDFWGANTGELFF,TGTGCCACCAGTGATTTCTGGGGCGCGAACACCGGGGAGCTGTTTTTT
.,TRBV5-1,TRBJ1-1,CASSLQRPTEAFF,TGCGCCAGCAGCTTACAGAGACCCACTGAAGCTTTCTTT
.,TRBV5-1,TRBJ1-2,CASSLKEVNYGYTF,TGCGCCAGCAGCTTGAAGGAGGTGAACTATGGCTACACCTTC